The clone carrying this T cell receptor (beta chain) occurred a few times. Its antigen is undetermined. All of the isolated RNA was reverse transcribed, so expressed TCRB transcripts were sequenced. Samples of naive, central memory and regulatory T cells yielded a mean of around 3.4 million reads. The table came from immunoSEQ multiplex PCR; TCRdb's copy has only in-frame clones and leaves some out. The sample lists about 700,000 clones; 13% were seen once. This CDR3 spans 13 amino acids. The germline gives CDR1 SQVTM, CDR2 ANQGSEA. Trimming shortened V by 7 bases and J by 0 bases, and 12 bases separated the two germline ends. This entry is derived from a study of beta chain features in type 1 diabetes. Study-level results: Naive, central memory and Treg TCRB repertoires seemed to resemble each other more closely in patients than they did in healthy donors. Among all four CD4+ subsets, Type 1 diabetes patients had TCRB CDR3s that were moderately but significantly shorter.

Post-sort purity exceeded 98% for all sorted populations. Material for sequencing was naive CD4+ T cells from blood. The gene calls are TRBV29-1 and TRBJ1-1; perhaps TRBD1 as D (5 bases). The TCR sequence derives from a man younger than 35 with type 1 diabetes. CDR3 sequence (DNA): TGCAGCGCTGGGGCACAGTTGAACACTGAAGCTTTCTTT. Its protein product is CSAGAQLNTEAFF.